This T cell receptor (beta chain) was recovered during a study of Graves' ophthalmopathy and Graves' hyperthyroidism. As the template, RNA transcripts were used to amplify TCR beta CDR3 regions. The authors performed first-round RT-PCR with HTBI primers and then a second-round multiplex PCR. TCRdb re-called the multiplex PCR reads with MiXCR, one entry per CDR3 protein. The sample has a few hundred thousand distinct CDR3 sequences; about 18% are singletons. Trimming left V 5 bases short and J 2 bases short, with 19 bases between. This CDR3 spans 16 amino acids. Pregnant or lactating patients and those with other autoimmune diseases or uncontrolled infections were excluded. A diagnosis was made from clinical symptoms together with serum thyroxine, TRAb, thyroid ultrasound and orbital computed tomography. Study-level points and caveats: Most expanded clonotypes from thyroid (those above 0.001 frequency) were also found in blood. Using 13 signatures, a model distinguished ophthalmopathy from stable hyperthyroidism, reaching around 88% sensitivity and over 65% specificity.

This clonotype came up many times. The antigen is not known. Sequencing input: peripheral blood. The chain recombines TRBV12-3 or TRBV12-4 with TRBJ2-7; D is undetermined. This clonotype originated in an adult woman with stable Graves' hyperthyroidism. In DNA form, the CDR3 reads TGTGCCAGCAGTCCCGCCGACCCTGTCATGACCTACGAGCAGTACTTC. It specifies CASSPADPVMTYEQYF.